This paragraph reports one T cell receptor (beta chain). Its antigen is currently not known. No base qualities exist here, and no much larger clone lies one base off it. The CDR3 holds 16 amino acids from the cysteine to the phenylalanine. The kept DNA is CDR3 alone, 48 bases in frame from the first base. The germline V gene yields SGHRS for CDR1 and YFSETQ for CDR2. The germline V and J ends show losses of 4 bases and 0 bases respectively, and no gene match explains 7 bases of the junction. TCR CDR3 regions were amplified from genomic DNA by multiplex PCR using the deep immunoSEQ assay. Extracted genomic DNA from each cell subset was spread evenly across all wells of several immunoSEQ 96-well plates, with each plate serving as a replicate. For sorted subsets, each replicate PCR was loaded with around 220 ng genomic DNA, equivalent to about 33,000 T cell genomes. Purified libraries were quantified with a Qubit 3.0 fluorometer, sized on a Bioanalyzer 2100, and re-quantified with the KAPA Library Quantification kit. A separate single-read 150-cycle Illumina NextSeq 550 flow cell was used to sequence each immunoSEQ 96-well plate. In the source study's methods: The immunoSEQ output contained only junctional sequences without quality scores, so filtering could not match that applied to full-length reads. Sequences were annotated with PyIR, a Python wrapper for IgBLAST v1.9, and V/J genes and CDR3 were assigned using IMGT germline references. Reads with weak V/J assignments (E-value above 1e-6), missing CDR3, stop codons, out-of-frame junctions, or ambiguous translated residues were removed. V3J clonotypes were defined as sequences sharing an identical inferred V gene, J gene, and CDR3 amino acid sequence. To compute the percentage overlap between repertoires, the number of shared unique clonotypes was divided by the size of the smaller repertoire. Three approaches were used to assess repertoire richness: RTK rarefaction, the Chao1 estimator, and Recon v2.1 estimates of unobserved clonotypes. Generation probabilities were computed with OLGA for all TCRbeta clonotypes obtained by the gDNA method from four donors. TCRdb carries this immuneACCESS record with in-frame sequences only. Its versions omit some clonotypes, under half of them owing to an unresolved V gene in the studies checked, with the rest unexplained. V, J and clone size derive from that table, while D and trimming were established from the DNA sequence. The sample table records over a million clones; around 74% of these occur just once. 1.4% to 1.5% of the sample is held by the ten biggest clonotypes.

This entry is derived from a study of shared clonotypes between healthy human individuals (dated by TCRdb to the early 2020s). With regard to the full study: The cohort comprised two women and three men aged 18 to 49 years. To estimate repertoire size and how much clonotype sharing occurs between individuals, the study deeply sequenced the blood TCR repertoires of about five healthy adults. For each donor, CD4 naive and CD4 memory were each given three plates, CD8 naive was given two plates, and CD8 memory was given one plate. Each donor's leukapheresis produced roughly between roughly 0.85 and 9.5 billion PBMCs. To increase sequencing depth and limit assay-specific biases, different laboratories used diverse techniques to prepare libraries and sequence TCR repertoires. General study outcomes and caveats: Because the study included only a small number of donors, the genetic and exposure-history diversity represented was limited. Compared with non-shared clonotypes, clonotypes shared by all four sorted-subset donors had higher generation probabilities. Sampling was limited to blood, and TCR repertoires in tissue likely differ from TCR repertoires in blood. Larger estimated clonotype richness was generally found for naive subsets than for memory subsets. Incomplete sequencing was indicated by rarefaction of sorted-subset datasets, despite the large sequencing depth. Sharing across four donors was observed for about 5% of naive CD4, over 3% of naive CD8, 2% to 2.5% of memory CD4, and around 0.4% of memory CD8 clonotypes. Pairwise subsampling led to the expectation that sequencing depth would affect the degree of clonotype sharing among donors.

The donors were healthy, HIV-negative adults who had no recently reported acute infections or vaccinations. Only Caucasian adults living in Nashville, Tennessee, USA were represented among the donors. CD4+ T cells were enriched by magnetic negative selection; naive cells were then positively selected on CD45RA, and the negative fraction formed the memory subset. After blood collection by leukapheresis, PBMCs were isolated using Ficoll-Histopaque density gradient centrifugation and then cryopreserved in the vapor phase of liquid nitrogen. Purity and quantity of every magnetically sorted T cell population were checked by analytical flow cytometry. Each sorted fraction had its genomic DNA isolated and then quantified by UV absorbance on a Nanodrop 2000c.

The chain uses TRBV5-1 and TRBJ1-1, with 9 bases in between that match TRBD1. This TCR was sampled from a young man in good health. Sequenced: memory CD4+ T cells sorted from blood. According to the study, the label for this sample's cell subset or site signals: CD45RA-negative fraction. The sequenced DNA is TGCGCCAGCAGCCCTCCGGGACAGGGTATGAACACTGAAGCTTTCTTT. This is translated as CASSPPGQGMNTEAFF.